Following are 14 T cell receptor beta chains from one sample sequenced in a study of T cell changes during pregnancy in multiple sclerosis. The assay was immunoSEQ multiplex PCR, and TCRdb's table has in-frame clones only and misses some. Among tens of thousands of clones listed, over 85% were seen once. The starting material was peripheral blood, obtained in the second trimester of pregnancy. The source of these receptors is a female donor with multiple sclerosis, enrolled in a pregnancy study.

The gene calls are TRBV27 and TRBJ2-5; D perhaps matches TRBD1 (6 bases). The V end was cut by 2 bases, the J end by 5 bases, with 18 bases between. The germline CDR1 and CDR2 sequences are MNHEY and SMNVEV (reference sequence). CDR3 length equals 16 residues. CDR3 in DNA: TGTGCCAGCAGTTTACTCTCTCCGACAGGCGTGGAGACCCAGTACTTC. This codes for CASSLLSPTGVETQYF.

This chain connects TRBV6-5 to TRBJ2-2, with a tentative D call TRBD2 (6 bases). CDR3 length equals 12 residues. The V gene lost 10 bases and the J gene lost 6 bases, with 12 bases spanning the gap. CDR1 is MNHEY, CDR2 SVGAGI, per germline. Written as DNA, the CDR3 is TGTGCCACCAGGAGGGTCTCCGGGGAGCTGTTTTTT. Its protein product is CATRRVSGELFF.

V gene TRBV2 combines with J gene TRBJ2-7; possible D gene TRBD1, 6 bases. CDR1 SNHLY and CDR2 FYNNEI come from the germline V gene. V was pared by 7 bases and J by 0 bases, with 13 bases between. The CDR3 contains 14 residues. In DNA, the CDR3 is TGTGCCAGCACCCTGGACAGTGTCTCCTACGAGCAGTACTTC. The encoded protein is CASTLDSVSYEQYF.

To note about this clone: At the DNA level, this CDR3 is encoded by other sequences in the same sample as well. The chain uses TRBV6-5 and TRBJ1-5, with D possibly TRBD1 on 6 matching bases. Germline values: CDR1 MNHEY, CDR2 SVGAGI. With 7 bases removed from V and 1 base from J, the gap between germline ends came to 8 bases. CDR3 length: 13 residues. The CDR3 sequence: CASTTGSNQPQHF. Here the CDR3 DNA reads TGTGCCAGCACCACAGGGAGCAATCAGCCCCAGCATTTT.

This chain connects TRBV5-1 to TRBJ1-4, with no clear D. The germline V gene has CDR1 SGHRS and CDR2 YFSETQ. The CDR3 is made up of 14 amino acids. V lost 1 base and J lost 6, with 10 bases in between. The CDR3 reads CASSLTATDEKLFF. CDR3 DNA: TGCGCCAGCAGCTTGACAGCAACCGATGAAAAACTGTTTTTT.

The gene calls are TRBV30 and TRBJ2-7, with unresolved D. The CDR3 has 12 amino acids. V lost 4 bases to trimming and J lost 2 bases, with 9 bases between them. Germline V gene lookup returns CDR1 GTSNPN and CDR2 SVGIG (reference sequence). In DNA form, the CDR3 reads TGTGCCTGGATGCTCGGAGCCTACGAGCAGTACTTC. Translation: CAWMLGAYEQYF.

This clone has just a few counts. V is TRBV6-6 and J is TRBJ2-1; D gene unclear. V lost 5 bases and J lost 0, with 8 bases in between. CDR3 size: 14 residues. From germline, CDR1 is MNHNY and CDR2 SVGAGI (reference sequence). The CDR3 bases are TGTGCCAGCAGTCCAAGTAGCTCCTACAATGAGCAGTTCTTC. Translating gives CASSPSSSYNEQFF.

CDR3 residues: CAWSKLRGTQNYGYTF. In nucleotides, the CDR3 is TGTGCCTGGAGTAAGTTGCGTGGGACACAAAACTATGGCTACACCTTC. V and J are TRBV30 and TRBJ1-2, with D maybe TRBD1 (6 bases). Germline V CDR1 and CDR2: GTSNPN, SVGIG (reference sequence). The CDR3 loop spans 16 amino acids. V lost 2 bases and J lost 2, with 18 bases in between.

The chain recombines TRBV13 with TRBJ2-7; D may be TRBD1 (6 bases). The germline V gene encodes CDR1 PRHDT and CDR2 FYEKMQ (reference sequence). This CDR3 has 18 residues. With 4 bases removed from V and 0 bases from J, the gap between germline ends came to 22 bases. This chain's CDR3 is CASSSKGQLEISSYEQYF. In DNA, the CDR3 is TGTGCCAGCAGCTCCAAAGGACAGTTAGAAATCAGCTCCTACGAGCAGTACTTC.

The V call is TRBV5-1, the J call TRBJ2-3, with TRBD2 identical over 15 bases. The CDR3 covers 16 residues. Germline values: CDR1 SGHRS, CDR2 YFSETQ. Losses at the gene ends were 4 bases for V and 6 bases for J; bases not matched to a gene: 6. In DNA form, the CDR3 reads TGCGCCAGCAGCCCGGGACTAGCGGGGGGTCGGGATACGCAGTATTTT. Its protein is CASSPGLAGGRDTQYF.

This clone was seen only once. J is TRBJ2-5 and V is TRBV6-6; 13 nucleotides align to TRBD2. Germline V CDR1 and CDR2: MNHNY, SVGAGI (reference sequence). The CDR3 has 16 amino acids. V trimming: 6 bases; J trimming: 2 bases; junction bases outside the gene matches: 6. This CDR3 reads CASSHLTSGGQETQYF. The CDR3 DNA is TGTGCCAGCAGCCACCTGACTAGCGGGGGGCAAGAGACCCAGTACTTC.

The chain combines TRBV5-1 with TRBJ1-1, with D perhaps matching TRBD1 (5 bases). Per germline, CDR1 SGHRS and CDR2 YFSETQ. Trimming pared 5 bases from V and 0 bases from J, leaving 8 bases between. The CDR3 covers 13 residues. The CDR3 sequence is CASSWGVNTEAFF. The DNA for the CDR3 is TGCGCCAGCAGTTGGGGGGTGAACACTGAAGCTTTCTTT.

The genes are TRBV30 and TRBJ2-6; D is perhaps TRBD2 (6 bases). The CDR3 has 14 residues. Germline V CDR1 and CDR2: GTSNPN, SVGIG (reference sequence). The V end was cut by 7 bases, the J end by 4 bases, with 14 bases between. The CDR3 DNA is TGTGCCTCCCTCCGGGGGAGGGGGGCCAACGTCCTGACTTTC. Protein sequence: CASLRGRGANVLTF.

The genes are TRBV7-2 and TRBJ2-7; tentatively, D is TRBD1 (6 bases). This CDR3 spans 15 amino acids. Germline loops: CDR1 SGHTA, CDR2 FQGNSA. Trimming left V 5 bases short and J 9 bases short, with 23 bases between. The CDR3 DNA is TGTGCCAGCAGCCTTAAAGAGTGGACAGCCATCGGGCAGTACTTC. Protein product: CASSLKEWTAIGQYF.